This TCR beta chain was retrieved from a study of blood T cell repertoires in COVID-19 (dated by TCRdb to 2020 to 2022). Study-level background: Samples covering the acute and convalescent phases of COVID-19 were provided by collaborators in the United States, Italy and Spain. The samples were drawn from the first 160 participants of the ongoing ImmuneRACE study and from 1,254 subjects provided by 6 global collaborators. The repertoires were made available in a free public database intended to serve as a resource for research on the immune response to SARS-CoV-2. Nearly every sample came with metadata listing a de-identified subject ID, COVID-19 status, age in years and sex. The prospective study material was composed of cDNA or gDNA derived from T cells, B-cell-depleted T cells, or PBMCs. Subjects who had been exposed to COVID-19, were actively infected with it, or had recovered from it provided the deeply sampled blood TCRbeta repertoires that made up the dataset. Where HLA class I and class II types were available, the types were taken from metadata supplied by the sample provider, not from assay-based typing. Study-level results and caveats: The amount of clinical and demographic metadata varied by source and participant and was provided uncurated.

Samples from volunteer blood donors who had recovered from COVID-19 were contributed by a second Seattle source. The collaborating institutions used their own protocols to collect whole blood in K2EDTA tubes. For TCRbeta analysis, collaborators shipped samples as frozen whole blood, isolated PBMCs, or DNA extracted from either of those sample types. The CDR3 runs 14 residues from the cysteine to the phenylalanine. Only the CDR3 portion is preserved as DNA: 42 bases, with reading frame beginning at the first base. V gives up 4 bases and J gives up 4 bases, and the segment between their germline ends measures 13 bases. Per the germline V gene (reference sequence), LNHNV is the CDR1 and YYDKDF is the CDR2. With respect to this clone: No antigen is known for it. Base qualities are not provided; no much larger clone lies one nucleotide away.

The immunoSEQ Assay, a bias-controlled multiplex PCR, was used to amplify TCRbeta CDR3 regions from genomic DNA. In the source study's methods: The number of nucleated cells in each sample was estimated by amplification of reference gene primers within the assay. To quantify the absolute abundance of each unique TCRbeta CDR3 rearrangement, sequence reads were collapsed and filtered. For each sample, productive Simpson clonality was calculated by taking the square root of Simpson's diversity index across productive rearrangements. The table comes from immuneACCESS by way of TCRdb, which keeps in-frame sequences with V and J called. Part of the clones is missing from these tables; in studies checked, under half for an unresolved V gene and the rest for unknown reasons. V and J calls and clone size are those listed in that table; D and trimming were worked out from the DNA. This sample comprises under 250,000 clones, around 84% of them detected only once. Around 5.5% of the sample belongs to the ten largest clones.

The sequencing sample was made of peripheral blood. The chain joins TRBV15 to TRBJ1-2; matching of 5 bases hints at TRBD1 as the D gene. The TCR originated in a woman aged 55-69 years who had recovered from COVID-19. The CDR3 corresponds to CATSTGSGGYGYTF. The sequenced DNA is TGTGCCACCAGCACAGGGTCGGGGGGCTATGGCTACACCTTC.